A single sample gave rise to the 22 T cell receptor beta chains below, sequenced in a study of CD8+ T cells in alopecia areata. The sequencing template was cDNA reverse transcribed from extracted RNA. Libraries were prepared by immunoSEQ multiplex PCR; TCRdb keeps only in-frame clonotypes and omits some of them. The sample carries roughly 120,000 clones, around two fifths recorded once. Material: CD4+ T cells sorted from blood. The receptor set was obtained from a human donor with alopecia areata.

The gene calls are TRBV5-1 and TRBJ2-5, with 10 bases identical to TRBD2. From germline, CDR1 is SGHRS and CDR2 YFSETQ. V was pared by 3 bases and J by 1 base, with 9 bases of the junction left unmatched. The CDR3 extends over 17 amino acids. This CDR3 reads CASSSGPSGSTQETQYF. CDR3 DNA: TGCGCCAGCAGCTCGGGACCTAGCGGGAGTACCCAAGAGACCCAGTACTTC.

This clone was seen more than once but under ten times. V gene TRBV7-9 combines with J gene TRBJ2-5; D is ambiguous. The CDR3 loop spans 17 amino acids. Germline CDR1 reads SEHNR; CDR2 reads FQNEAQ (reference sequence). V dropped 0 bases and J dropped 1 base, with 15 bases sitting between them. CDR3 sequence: CASSLAGRLLIQETQYF. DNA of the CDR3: TGTGCCAGCAGCTTAGCTGGCCGACTCCTGATCCAAGAGACCCAGTACTTC.

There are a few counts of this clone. CDR3 protein: CASSYGQNTEAFF. CDR3 DNA sequence: TGTGCCAGCAGTTACGGGCAGAACACTGAAGCTTTCTTT. The V and J genes are TRBV6-5 and TRBJ1-1, with no clear D. Trimming cost V 2 bases and J 1 base, with 5 bases left between them. The V gene's germline CDR1 is MNHEY and CDR2 SVGAGI. The CDR3 loop spans 13 amino acids.

The CDR3 DNA reads as TGTGCCAGCAGTTTCGGTGGGAGTGAGCAGTTCTTC. It specifies CASSFGGSEQFF. The V gene is TRBV28, the J gene TRBJ2-1, with D perhaps TRBD2 (5 bases). Trimming left V 3 bases short and J 9 bases short, with 9 bases between. Germline values: CDR1 MDHEN, CDR2 SYDVKM. This CDR3 contains 12 residues.

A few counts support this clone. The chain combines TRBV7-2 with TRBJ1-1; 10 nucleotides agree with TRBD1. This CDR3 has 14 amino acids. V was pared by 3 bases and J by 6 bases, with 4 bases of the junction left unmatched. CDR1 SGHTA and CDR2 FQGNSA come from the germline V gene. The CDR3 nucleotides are TGTGCCAGCAGCTTCACGACAGGGGGCCCTGAAGCTTTCTTT. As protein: CASSFTTGGPEAFF.

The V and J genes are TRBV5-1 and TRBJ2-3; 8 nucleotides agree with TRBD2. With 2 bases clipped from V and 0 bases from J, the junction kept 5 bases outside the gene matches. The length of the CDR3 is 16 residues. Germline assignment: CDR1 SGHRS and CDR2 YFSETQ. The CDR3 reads CASSLSVAGSTDTQYF. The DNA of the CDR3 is TGCGCCAGCAGCTTATCGGTAGCGGGGAGCACAGATACGCAGTATTTT. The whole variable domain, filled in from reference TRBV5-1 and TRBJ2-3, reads KAGVTQTPRYLIKTRGQQVTLSCSPISGHRSVSWYQQTPGQGLQFLFEYFSETQRNKGNFPGRFSGRQFSNSRSEMNVSTLELGDSALYLCASSLSVAGSTDTQYFGPGTRLTVL.

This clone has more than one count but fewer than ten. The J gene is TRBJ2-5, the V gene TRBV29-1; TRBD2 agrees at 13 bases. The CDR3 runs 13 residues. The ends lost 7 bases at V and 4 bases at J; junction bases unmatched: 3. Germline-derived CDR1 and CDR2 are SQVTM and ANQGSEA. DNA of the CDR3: TGCAGCGCCACTAGCGGGGGGGGAGAGACCCAGTACTTC. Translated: CSATSGGGETQYF.

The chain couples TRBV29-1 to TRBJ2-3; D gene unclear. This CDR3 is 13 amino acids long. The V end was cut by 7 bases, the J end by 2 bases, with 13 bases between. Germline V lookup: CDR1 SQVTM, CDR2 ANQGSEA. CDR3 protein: CSAHGHLTDTQYF. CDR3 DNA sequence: TGCAGCGCCCATGGGCACCTCACAGATACGCAGTATTTT.

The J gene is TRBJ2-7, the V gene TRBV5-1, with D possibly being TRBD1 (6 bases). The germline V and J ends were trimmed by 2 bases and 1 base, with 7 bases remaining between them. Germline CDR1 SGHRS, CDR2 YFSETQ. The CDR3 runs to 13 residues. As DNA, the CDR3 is TGCGCCAGCAGCTTAGGACAGTCCTACGAGCAGTACTTC. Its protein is CASSLGQSYEQYF.

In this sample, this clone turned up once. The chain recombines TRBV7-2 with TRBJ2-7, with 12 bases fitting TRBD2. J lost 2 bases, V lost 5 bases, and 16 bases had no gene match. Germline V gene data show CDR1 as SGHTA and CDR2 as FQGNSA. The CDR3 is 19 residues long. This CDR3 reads CASSPAGRASGRGAYEQYF. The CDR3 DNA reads TGTGCCAGCAGCCCCGCTGGTCGAGCTAGCGGGAGGGGGGCCTACGAGCAGTACTTC.

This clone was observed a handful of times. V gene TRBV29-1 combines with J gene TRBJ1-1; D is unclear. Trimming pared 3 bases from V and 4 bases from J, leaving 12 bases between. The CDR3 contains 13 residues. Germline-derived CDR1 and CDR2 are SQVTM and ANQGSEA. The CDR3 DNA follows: TGCAGCGTTGAGAAGACGGGAGGCACTGAAGCTTTCTTT. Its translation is CSVEKTGGTEAFF. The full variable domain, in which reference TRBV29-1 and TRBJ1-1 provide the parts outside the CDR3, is SAVISQKPSRDICQRGTSLTIQCQVDSQVTMMFWYRQQPGQSLTLIATANQGSEATYESGFVIDKFPISRPNLTFSTLTVSNMSPEDSSIYLCSVEKTGGTEAFFGQGTRLTVV.

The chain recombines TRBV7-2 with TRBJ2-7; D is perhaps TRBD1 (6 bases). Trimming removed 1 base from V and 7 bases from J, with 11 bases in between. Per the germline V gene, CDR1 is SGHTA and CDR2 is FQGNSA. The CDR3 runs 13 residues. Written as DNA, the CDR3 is TGTGCCAGCAGCTTAGGGTGGCAGGGGGAGCAGTACTTC. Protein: CASSLGWQGEQYF.

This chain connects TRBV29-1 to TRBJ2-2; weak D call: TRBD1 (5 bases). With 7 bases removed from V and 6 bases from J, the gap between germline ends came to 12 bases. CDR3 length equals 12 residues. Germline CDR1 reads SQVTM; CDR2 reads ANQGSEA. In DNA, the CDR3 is TGCAGCGCCTTTAGGGGCTCCGGGGAGCTGTTTTTT. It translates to CSAFRGSGELFF.

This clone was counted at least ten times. The CDR3 sequence is CASSVRYGYTF. The CDR3 DNA follows: TGTGCCAGCAGCGTGAGGTATGGCTACACCTTC. The rearrangement uses TRBV5-7 and TRBJ1-2; D gene unclear. TRBV5-7 is placed among ORFs of uncertain function. CDR3 size: 11 residues. Trimming shortened V by 4 bases and J by 5 bases, and 6 bases separated the two germline ends.

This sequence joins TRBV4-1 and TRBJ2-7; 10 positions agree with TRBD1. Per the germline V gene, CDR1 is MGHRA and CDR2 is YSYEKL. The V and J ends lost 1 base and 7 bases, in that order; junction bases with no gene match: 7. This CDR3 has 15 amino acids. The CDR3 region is CASSQAGQGTGEQYF. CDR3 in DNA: TGCGCCAGCAGCCAAGCGGGACAGGGGACTGGAGAGCAGTACTTC.

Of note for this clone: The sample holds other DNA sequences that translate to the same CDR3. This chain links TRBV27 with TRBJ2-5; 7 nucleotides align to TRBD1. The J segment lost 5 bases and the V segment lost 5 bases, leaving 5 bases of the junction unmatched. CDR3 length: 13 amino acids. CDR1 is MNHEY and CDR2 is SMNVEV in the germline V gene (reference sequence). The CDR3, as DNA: TGTGCCAGCAGTCCTAGGGGGCGGGAGACCCAGTACTTC. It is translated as CASSPRGRETQYF.

CDR3 sequence reads: CSVRTGENQPQHF. In DNA, the CDR3 is TGCAGCGTTAGGACAGGGGAGAATCAGCCCCAGCATTTT. The rearrangement links TRBV29-1 to TRBJ1-5, with TRBD1 identical over 9 bases. CDR1 is SQVTM, CDR2 ANQGSEA, per germline. V gave up 5 bases and J gave up 4 bases; unmatched junction bases: 3. The CDR3 consists of 13 residues. The full variable domain, its missing parts supplied by reference TRBV29-1 and TRBJ1-5, is SAVISQKPSRDICQRGTSLTIQCQVDSQVTMMFWYRQQPGQSLTLIATANQGSEATYESGFVIDKFPISRPNLTFSTLTVSNMSPEDSSIYLCSVRTGENQPQHFGDGTRLSIL.

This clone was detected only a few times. The CDR3 DNA sequence: TGCAGCGTTGAAGGGCAGGGTAGGAATGAGCAGTTCTTC. Encoded protein: CSVEGQGRNEQFF. The chain joins TRBV29-1 to TRBJ2-1; D might be TRBD1 (5 bases). The germline gives CDR1 SQVTM, CDR2 ANQGSEA. The ends were cut back, 1 base at V and 7 bases at J, with 11 bases in the middle. The CDR3 runs 13 residues.

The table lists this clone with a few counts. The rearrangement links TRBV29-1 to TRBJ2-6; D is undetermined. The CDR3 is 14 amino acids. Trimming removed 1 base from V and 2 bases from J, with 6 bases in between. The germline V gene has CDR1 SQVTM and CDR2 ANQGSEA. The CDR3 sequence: CSVEGRPGANVLTF. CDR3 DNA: TGCAGCGTTGAAGGCCGTCCTGGGGCCAACGTCCTGACTTTC.

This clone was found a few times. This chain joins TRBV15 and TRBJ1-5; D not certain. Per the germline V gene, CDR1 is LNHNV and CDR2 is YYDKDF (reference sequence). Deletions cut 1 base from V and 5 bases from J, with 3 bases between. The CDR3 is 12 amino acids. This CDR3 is CATSRADQPQHF. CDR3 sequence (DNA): TGTGCCACCAGCAGAGCCGATCAGCCCCAGCATTTT.

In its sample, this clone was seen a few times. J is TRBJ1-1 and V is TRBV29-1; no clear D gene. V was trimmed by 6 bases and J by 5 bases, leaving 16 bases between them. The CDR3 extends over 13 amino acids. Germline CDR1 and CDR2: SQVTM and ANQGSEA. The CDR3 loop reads CSVSMGPQTEAFF. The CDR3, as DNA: TGCAGCGTCTCTATGGGTCCTCAGACTGAAGCTTTCTTT.

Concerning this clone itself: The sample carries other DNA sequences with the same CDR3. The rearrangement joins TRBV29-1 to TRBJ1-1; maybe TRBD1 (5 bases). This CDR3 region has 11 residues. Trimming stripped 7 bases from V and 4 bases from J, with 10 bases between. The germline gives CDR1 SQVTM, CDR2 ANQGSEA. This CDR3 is CSGGGTTEAFF. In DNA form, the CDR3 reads TGCAGCGGGGGGGGAACCACTGAAGCTTTCTTT.